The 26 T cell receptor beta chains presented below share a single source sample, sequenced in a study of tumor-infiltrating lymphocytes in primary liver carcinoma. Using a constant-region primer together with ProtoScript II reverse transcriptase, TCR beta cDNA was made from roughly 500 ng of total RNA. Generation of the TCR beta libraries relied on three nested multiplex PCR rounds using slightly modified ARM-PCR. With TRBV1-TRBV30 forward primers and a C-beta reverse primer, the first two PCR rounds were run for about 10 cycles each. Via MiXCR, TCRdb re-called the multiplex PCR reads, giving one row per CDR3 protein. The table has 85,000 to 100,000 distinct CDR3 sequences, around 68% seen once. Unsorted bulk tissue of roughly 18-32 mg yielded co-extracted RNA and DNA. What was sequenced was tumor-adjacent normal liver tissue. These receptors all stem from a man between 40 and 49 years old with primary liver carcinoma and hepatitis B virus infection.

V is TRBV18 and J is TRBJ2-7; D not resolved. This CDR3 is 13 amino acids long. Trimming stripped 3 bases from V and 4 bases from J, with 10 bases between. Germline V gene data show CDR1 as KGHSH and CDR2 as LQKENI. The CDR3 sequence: CASSPENRYEQYF. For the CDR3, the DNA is TGTGCCAGCTCACCCGAGAATCGATACGAGCAGTACTTC.

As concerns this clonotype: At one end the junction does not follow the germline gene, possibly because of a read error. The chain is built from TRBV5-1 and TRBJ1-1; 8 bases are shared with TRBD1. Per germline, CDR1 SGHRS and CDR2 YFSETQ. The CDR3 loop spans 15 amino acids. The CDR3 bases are TGCACCAGCAGCTTGGGAGGGACAGGCGAGACTGAAGCTTTCTTT. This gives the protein CTSSLGGTGETEAFF.

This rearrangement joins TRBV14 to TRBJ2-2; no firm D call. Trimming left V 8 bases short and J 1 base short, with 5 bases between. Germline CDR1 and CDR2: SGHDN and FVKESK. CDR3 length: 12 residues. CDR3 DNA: TGTGCCAGCCCTTTGAACACCGGGGAGCTGTTTTTT. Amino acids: CASPLNTGELFF.

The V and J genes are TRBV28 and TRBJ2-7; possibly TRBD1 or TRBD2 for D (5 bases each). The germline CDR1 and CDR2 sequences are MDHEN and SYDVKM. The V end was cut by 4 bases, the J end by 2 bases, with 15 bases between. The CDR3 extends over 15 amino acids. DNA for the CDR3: TGTGCCAGCAGTTCATTTGGGGGTGTCACCTACGAGCAGTACTTC. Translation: CASSSFGGVTYEQYF. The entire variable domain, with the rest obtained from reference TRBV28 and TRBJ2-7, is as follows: DVKVTQSSRYLVKRTGEKVFLECVQDMDHENMFWYRQDPGLGLRLIYFSYDVKMKEKGDIPEGYSVSREKKERFSLILESASTNQTSMYLCASSSFGGVTYEQYFGPGTRLTVT.

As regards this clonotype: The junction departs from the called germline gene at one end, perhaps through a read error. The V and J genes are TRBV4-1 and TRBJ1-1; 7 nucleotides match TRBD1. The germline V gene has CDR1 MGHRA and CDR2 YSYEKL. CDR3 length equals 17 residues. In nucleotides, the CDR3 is TGCGCCAGCAGCGAAGAAAAAACAGGGGTATCTAACACTGAAGCTTTTTTT. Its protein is CASSEEKTGVSNTEAFF.

The CDR3 DNA reads as TGTGCCAGCGAAACTAGCCCCTTGGTACCCAAAAACATTCAGTACTTC. Residues: CASETSPLVPKNIQYF. This rearrangement joins TRBV2 to TRBJ2-4; maybe TRBD2 (6 bases). The V gene lost 8 bases and the J gene lost 2 bases, with 19 bases spanning the gap. The germline V gene encodes CDR1 SNHLY and CDR2 FYNNEI. The CDR3 contains 16 residues.

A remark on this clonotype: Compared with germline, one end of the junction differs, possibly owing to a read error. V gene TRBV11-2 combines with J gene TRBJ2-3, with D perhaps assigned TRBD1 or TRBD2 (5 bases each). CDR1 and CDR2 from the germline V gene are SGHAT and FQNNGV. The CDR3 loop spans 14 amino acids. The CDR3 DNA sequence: TGTGTCAGCAGGCCCGGACTCAGGGCCGATACGCAGTATTTT. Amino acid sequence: CVSRPGLRADTQYF.

The chain's CDR3 is CASSYARGAHVQYF. CDR3 bases: TGTGCCAGCAGTTACGCAAGGGGGGCCCATGTGCAGTACTTC. The chain links TRBV6-5 to TRBJ2-7, with D tentatively TRBD1 or TRBD2 (6 bases each). CDR1 and CDR2 (germline): MNHEY, SVGAGI. V lost 2 bases and J lost 9, with 17 bases in between. The CDR3 spans 14 residues.

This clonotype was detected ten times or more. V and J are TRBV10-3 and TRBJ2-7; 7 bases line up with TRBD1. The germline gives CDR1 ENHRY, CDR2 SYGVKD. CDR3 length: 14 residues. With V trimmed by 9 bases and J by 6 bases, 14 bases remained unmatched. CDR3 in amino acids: CAMERDLAGGEQYF. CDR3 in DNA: TGTGCCATGGAAAGAGATCTTGCAGGGGGCGAGCAGTACTTC.

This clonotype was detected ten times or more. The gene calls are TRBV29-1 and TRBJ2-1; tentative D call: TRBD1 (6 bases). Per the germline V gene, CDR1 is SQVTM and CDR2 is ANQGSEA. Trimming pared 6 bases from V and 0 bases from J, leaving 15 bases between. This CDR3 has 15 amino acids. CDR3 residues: CSVHPGASSYNEQFF. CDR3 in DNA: TGCAGCGTACACCCAGGGGCGAGCTCCTACAATGAGCAGTTCTTC.

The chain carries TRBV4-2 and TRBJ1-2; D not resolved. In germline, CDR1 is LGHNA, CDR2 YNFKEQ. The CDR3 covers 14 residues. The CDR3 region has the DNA TGTGTCACCAGCGCTGAGTTGGGGTACTATGGCTACACCTTC. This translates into CVTSAELGYYGYTF.

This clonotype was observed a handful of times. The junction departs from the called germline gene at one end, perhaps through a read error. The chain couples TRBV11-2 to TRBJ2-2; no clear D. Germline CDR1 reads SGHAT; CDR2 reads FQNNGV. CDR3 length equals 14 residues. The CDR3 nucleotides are TGTGCCAGCAGCTTACCTCGGAACGCCGGGGAGCTGTTTTTT. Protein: CASSLPRNAGELFF. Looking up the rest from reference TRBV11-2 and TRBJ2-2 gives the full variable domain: EAGVAQSPRYKIIEKRQSVAFWCNPISGHATLYWYQQILGQGPKLLIQFQNNGVVDDSQLPKDRFSAERLKGVDSTLKIQPAKLEDSAVYLCASSLPRNAGELFFGEGSRLTVL.

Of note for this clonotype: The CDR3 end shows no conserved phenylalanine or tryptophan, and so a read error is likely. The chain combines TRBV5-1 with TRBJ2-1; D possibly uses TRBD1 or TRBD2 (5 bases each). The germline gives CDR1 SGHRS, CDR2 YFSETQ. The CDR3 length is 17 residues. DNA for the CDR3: TGCGCCAACAGCTTGGCCTTGGGGACGCCAGCAAGCAATGAGCAGTTCTTA. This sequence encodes CANSLALGTPASNEQFL.

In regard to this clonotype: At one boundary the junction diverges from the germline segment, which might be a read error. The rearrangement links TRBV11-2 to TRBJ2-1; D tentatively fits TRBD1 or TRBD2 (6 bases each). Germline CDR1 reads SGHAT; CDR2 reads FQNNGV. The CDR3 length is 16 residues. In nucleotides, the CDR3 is TGTGCCAGCGGCTCACCCGGTGGGGGGCCCTACAATGAGGAGTTCTTC. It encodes CASGSPGGGPYNEEFF.

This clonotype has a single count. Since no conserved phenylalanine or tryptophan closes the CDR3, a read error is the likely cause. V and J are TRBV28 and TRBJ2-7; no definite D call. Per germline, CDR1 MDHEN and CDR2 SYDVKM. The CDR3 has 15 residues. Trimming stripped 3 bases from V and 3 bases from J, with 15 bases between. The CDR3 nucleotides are TGTGCCAGCAGTTTGAACCCCTGGAAGGGCTACGAGCAGTACCTC. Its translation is CASSLNPWKGYEQYL.

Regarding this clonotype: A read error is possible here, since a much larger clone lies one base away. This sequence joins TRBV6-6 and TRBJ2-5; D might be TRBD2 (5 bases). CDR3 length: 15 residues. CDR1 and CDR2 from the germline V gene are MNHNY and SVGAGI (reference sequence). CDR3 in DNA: TGTGCCAGCACTCCATCAGGCGGGTACCAAGAGACCGAGTACTTC. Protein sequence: CASTPSGGYQETEYF.

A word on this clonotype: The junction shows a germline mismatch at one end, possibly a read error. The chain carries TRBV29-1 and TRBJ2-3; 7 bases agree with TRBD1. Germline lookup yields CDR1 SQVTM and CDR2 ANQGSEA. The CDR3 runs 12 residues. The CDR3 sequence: CSVAGTADTRYF. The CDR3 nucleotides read TGCAGCGTTGCCGGGACAGCAGATACGCGGTATTTT.

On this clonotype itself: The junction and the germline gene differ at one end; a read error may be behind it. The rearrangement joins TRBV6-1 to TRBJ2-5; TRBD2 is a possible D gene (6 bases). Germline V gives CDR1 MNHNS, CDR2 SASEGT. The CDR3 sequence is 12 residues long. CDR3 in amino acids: CARTESRETQYF. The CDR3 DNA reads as TGTGCCCGCACTGAGAGTCGGGAGACCCAATACTTC.

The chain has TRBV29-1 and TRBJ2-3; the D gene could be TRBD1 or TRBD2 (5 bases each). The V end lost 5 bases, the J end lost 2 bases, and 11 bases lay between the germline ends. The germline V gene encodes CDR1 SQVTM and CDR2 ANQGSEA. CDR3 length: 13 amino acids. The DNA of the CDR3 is TGCAGCGTTTCAACGGGGACCACAGATACGCAGTATTTT. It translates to CSVSTGTTDTQYF.

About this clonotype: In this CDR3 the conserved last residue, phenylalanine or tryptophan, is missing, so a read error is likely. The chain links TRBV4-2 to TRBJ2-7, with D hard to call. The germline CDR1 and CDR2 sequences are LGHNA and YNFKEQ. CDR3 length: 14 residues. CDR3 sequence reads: CASSQDLTSYEQYS. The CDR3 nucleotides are TGTGCCAGCAGCCAAGATCTTACCTCCTATGAGCAGTACTCC.

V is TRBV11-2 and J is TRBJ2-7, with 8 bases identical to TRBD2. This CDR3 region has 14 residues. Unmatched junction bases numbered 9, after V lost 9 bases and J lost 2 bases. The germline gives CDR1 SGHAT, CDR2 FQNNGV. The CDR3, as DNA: TGTGCCAGTAGTCCGGGACTAGGAGCCTACGAGCAGTACTTC. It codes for CASSPGLGAYEQYF. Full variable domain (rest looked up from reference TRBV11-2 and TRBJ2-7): EAGVAQSPRYKIIEKRQSVAFWCNPISGHATLYWYQQILGQGPKLLIQFQNNGVVDDSQLPKDRFSAERLKGVDSTLKIQPAKLEDSAVYLCASSPGLGAYEQYFGPGTRLTVT.

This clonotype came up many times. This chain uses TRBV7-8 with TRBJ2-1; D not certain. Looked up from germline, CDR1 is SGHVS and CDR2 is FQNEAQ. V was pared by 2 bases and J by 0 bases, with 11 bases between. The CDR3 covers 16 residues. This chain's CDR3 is CASSLQALSSYNEQFF. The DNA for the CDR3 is TGTGCCAGCAGCTTACAAGCTCTGAGCTCCTACAATGAGCAGTTCTTC.

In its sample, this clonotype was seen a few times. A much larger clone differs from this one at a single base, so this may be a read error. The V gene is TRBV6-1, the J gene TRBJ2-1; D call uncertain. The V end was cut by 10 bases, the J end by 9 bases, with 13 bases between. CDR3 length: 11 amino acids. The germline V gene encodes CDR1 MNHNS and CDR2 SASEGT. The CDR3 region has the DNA TGTGCCACGAAGGAGACTGGTGAGCAGTTCTTC. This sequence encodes CATKETGEQFF.

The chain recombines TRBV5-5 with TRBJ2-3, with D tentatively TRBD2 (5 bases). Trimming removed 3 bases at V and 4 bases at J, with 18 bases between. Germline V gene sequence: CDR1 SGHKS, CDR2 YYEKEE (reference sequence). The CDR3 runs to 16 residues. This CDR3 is CASSSWSSVTPDTQYF. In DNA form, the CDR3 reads TGTGCCAGCAGCTCGTGGAGTAGCGTGACCCCAGATACGCAGTATTTT. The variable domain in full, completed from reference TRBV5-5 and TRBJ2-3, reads DAGVTQSPTHLIKTRGQQVTLRCSPISGHKSVSWYQQVLGQGPQFIFQYYEKEERGRGNFPDRFSARQFPNYSSELNVNALLLGDSALYLCASSSWSSVTPDTQYFGPGTRLTVL.

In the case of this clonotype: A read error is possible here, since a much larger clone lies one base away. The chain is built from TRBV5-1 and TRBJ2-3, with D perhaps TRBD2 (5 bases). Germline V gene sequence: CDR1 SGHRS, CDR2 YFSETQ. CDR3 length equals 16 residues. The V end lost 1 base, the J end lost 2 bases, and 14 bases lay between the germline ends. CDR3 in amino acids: CASSLRGERITDTQYF. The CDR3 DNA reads TGCGCCAGCAGCTTGCGTGGAGAGCGGATCACAGATACGCAGTATTTT. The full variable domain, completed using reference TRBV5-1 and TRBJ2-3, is KAGVTQTPRYLIKTRGQQVTLSCSPISGHRSVSWYQQTPGQGLQFLFEYFSETQRNKGNFPGRFSGRQFSNSRSEMNVSTLELGDSALYLCASSLRGERITDTQYFGPGTRLTVL.

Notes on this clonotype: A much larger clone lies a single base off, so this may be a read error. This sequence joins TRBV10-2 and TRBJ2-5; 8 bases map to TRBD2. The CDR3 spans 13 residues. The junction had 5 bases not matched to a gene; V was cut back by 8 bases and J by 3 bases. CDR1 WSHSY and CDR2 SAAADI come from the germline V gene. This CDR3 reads CASGQAGEETQYF. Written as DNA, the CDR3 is TGCGCCAGCGGACAAGCGGGAGAAGAGACCCAGTACTTC.